The 24 T cell receptor beta chains below come from one sample, sequenced in a study of T cell repertoires in cytomegalovirus infection. No antigen is known for these receptors. TCRdb reprocessed the reads via MiXCR and lists one record per CDR3 protein. The sample carries 570,000 or so distinct CDR3 sequences, 40% recorded once. The sequencing used cultured PBMCs, collected from culture after CMV antigen stimulation. These receptors were collected from a human donor in good health (CMV status not recorded). Some clones in this sample may be carry-over from other donors' samples.

This clonotype was detected once. The genes are TRBV20-1 and TRBJ1-4; D not certain. This CDR3 has 13 amino acids. The germline CDR1 and CDR2 sequences are DFQATT and SNEGSKA (reference sequence). V gave up 4 bases and J gave up 8 bases, with 14 bases separating them. The CDR3 region has the DNA TGCAGTGCTAAGGGCGCATTGGGAGAAAAACTGTTTTTT. It specifies CSAKGALGEKLFF.

For the CDR3, the DNA is TGTGCCAGCAGCTGGATCGCAGATACGCAGTATTTT. Encoded protein: CASSWIADTQYF. This chain uses TRBV7-2 with TRBJ2-3; no reliable D call. From germline, CDR1 is SGHTA and CDR2 FQGNSA. This CDR3 has 12 amino acids. V was cut by 4 bases and J by 4 bases, with 6 bases left in between.

CDR3 in DNA: TGTGCCAGCAATAGACTAGCGACAGGGTACAATGAGCAGTTCTTC. It encodes CASNRLATGYNEQFF. The chain uses TRBV6-1 and TRBJ2-1; D is perhaps TRBD2 (8 bases). Germline values: CDR1 MNHNS, CDR2 SASEGT. V gave up 7 bases and J gave up 4 bases, with 17 bases separating them. The CDR3 spans 15 residues.

The chain joins TRBV6-1 to TRBJ1-2, with D possibly being TRBD1 (5 bases). Trimming cost V 5 bases and J 7 bases, with 20 bases left between them. Germline V CDR1 and CDR2: MNHNS, SASEGT. The CDR3 is made up of 15 amino acids. The CDR3 bases are TGTGCCAGCAGTCCTCTGGCAGGGTATAACCCTGGCTACACCTTC. Translating it yields CASSPLAGYNPGYTF.

The sample holds a few counts of this clonotype. The chain couples TRBV3-1 to TRBJ2-2, with 8 bases aligning to TRBD2. The length of the CDR3 is 14 residues. Per germline, CDR1 LGHDT and CDR2 YNNKEL (reference sequence). The trim removed 0 bases at V and 6 bases at J, leaving 0 bases unmatched. As DNA, the CDR3 is TGTGCCAGCAGCCAAGAGACTAGCGCCGGGGAGCTGTTTTTT. The encoded protein is CASSQETSAGELFF.

The table lists this clonotype with a count of one. The gene calls are TRBV27 and TRBJ1-6; TRBD1 matches at 7 bases. Germline V gene lookup returns CDR1 MNHEY and CDR2 SMNVEV (reference sequence). The ends lost 2 bases at V and 9 bases at J; junction bases unmatched: 7. CDR3 size: 15 residues. The CDR3 loop is CASSLVGTVSSPLHF. As DNA, the CDR3 is TGTGCCAGCAGTTTAGTGGGGACAGTCTCTTCACCCCTCCACTTT.

This clonotype was seen repeatedly, ten times or more. V and J are TRBV7-2 and TRBJ2-3; the D is unclear. Trimming took 5 bases from V and 0 from J, leaving 9 bases between them. The CDR3 has 14 amino acids. Germline CDR1 is SGHTA and CDR2 is FQGNSA. CDR3 DNA: TGTGCCAGCAGCGAAATTTCTAGCACAGATACGCAGTATTTT. Protein sequence: CASSEISSTDTQYF.

The chain joins TRBV7-2 to TRBJ2-7, with 9 bases matching TRBD2. Germline lookup yields CDR1 SGHTA and CDR2 FQGNSA. The CDR3 has 17 amino acids. The trim removed 5 bases at V and 1 base at J, leaving 12 bases unmatched. The CDR3 sequence is CASSPYRSSGISYEQYF. The CDR3 DNA is TGTGCCAGCAGCCCGTACCGATCTAGCGGGATATCCTACGAGCAGTACTTC.

J is TRBJ2-3 and V is TRBV6-2 or TRBV6-3; D perhaps matches TRBD1 (6 bases). The germline CDR1 and CDR2 sequences are MNHEY and SVGEGT. This CDR3 region has 13 residues. V lost 7 bases to trimming and J lost 5 bases, with 13 bases between them. The chain's CDR3 is CASNPAGEDTQYF. As DNA, the CDR3 is TGTGCCAGCAATCCGGCAGGGGAAGATACGCAGTATTTT.

V gene TRBV4-1 combines with J gene TRBJ1-1; 7 bases are a match to TRBD1. Trimming at V came to 4 bases and at J to 5 bases, leaving 7 bases not matched to a gene. The CDR3 spans 14 residues. Germline V gene sequence: CDR1 MGHRA, CDR2 YSYEKL. CDR3 region: CASSPIDRETEAFF. Here the CDR3 DNA reads TGCGCCAGCAGCCCGATTGACAGGGAGACTGAAGCTTTCTTT.

This clonotype was recorded once. The gene calls are TRBV28 and TRBJ1-2; D gene uncertain. Trimming pared 7 bases from V and 10 bases from J, leaving 16 bases between. Per germline, CDR1 MDHEN and CDR2 SYDVKM. This CDR3 has 12 amino acids. The CDR3, as DNA: TGTGCCAGCATTCAGGCGCACGGGGTCTACACCTTC. Its translation is CASIQAHGVYTF.

This clonotype was seen just once. The J gene is TRBJ1-2, the V gene TRBV5-1; 8 bases map to TRBD1. The CDR3 sequence is 14 residues long. The V and J ends lost 4 bases and 3 bases, in that order; junction bases with no gene match: 5. The germline V gene has CDR1 SGHRS and CDR2 YFSETQ. The CDR3 DNA sequence: TGCGCCAGCAGCCAAGGACAGGGCTACTATGGCTACACCTTC. Translated: CASSQGQGYYGYTF.

This clonotype was observed a handful of times. This chain joins TRBV6-1 and TRBJ1-1; 9 bases map to TRBD1. The length of the CDR3 is 15 residues. Germline assignment: CDR1 MNHNS and CDR2 SASEGT. The trim removed 6 bases at V and 5 bases at J, leaving 10 bases unmatched. The CDR3 region has the DNA TGTGCCAGCAGGCTCACAGGGGGCGCGGGAACTGAAGCTTTCTTT. Translating it yields CASRLTGGAGTEAFF.

The CDR3 DNA is TGTGCCAGCAGTCCAGCGGGAGCAGAGCAGTTCTTC. Residues: CASSPAGAEQFF. The genes are TRBV12-3 or TRBV12-4 and TRBJ2-1; 8 bases map to TRBD2. CDR3 length equals 12 residues. V lost 5 bases and J lost 10; bases outside the gene matches: 4.

The chain couples TRBV5-8 to TRBJ1-1; D gene uncertain. The CDR3 covers 12 residues. CDR1 SGHTS and CDR2 YDEGEE come from the germline V gene. Between the trimmed V and J ends, which lost 7 bases and 10 bases, there was a span of 17 bases. This CDR3 reads CASPPPGLGAFF. CDR3 DNA: TGTGCCAGCCCCCCACCCGGCCTCGGAGCTTTCTTT.

This clonotype came up a few times. V is TRBV5-1 and J is TRBJ2-7; D perhaps matches TRBD2 (5 bases). Deletions cut 4 bases from V and 1 base from J, with 9 bases between. The CDR3 loop spans 13 amino acids. The germline CDR1 and CDR2 sequences are SGHRS and YFSETQ. CDR3 amino acids: CASSAGLSYEQYF. CDR3 in DNA: TGCGCCAGCAGCGCTGGACTTTCCTACGAGCAGTACTTC.

The chain uses TRBV7-9 and TRBJ2-3; possibly TRBD1 for D (6 bases). The CDR3 is made up of 12 amino acids. V gave up 6 bases and J gave up 9 bases, with 13 bases separating them. Germline V CDR1 and CDR2: SEHNR, FQNEAQ (reference sequence). The CDR3 coding sequence is TGTGCCAGCAGAGAGGGGGTGCTAACGCAGTATTTT. Residues: CASREGVLTQYF. Together with reference TRBV7-9 and TRBJ2-3, the CDR3 gives the full variable domain: DTGVSQNPRHKITKRGQNVTFRCDPISEHNRLYWYRQTLGQGPEFLTYFQNEAQLEKSRLLSDRFSAERPKGSFSTLEIQRTEQGDSAMYLCASREGVLTQYFGPGTRLTVL.

This clonotype occurred many times. The chain recombines TRBV7-2 with TRBJ2-3, with TRBD2 matching over 7 bases. The ends lost 6 bases at V and 3 bases at J; junction bases unmatched: 12. The germline V gene has CDR1 SGHTA and CDR2 FQGNSA. The CDR3 extends over 16 amino acids. Here the CDR3 reads CASRMGGAGLTDTQYF. CDR3 coding DNA: TGTGCCAGCAGAATGGGGGGAGCGGGGTTGACAGATACGCAGTATTTT.

This clonotype occurred a few times. The chain uses TRBV12-3 or TRBV12-4 and TRBJ2-3, with 10 nucleotides matching TRBD1. V trimming: 6 bases; J trimming: 3 bases; junction bases outside the gene matches: 9. There are 16 residues in the CDR3. The CDR3: CASSLRQGAWTDTQYF. CDR3 DNA: TGTGCCAGCAGCCTTAGACAGGGGGCATGGACAGATACGCAGTATTTT.

This clonotype was picked up a small number of times. The rearrangement uses TRBV7-9 and TRBJ1-1, with D maybe TRBD1 (5 bases). Germline CDR1 SEHNR, CDR2 FQNEAQ (reference sequence). Trimming removed 2 bases from V and 5 bases from J, with 9 bases in between. This CDR3 spans 13 amino acids. For the CDR3, the DNA is TGTGCCAGCAGCTTACATGAGGGGACTGAAGCTTTCTTT. Residues: CASSLHEGTEAFF.

The chain carries TRBV10-3 and TRBJ1-5, with a possible D match to TRBD1 (6 bases). The V gene lost 3 bases and the J gene lost 2 bases, with 11 bases spanning the gap. This CDR3 has 15 amino acids. Germline CDR1 is ENHRY and CDR2 is SYGVKD. The CDR3 is CAISDIQGGNQPQHF. The CDR3 DNA sequence: TGTGCCATCAGTGATATACAGGGTGGCAATCAGCCCCAGCATTTT.

In its sample, this clonotype was seen a few times. This chain uses TRBV28 with TRBJ1-1; D gene ambiguous. CDR1 and CDR2 from the germline V gene are MDHEN and SYDVKM. V lost 5 bases and J lost 4, with 14 bases in between. This CDR3 contains 14 residues. CDR3 protein: CASSPPPRGTEAFF. CDR3 nucleotides: TGTGCCAGCAGTCCTCCACCTAGAGGCACTGAAGCTTTCTTT.

V and J are TRBV27 and TRBJ2-5; tentatively, D is TRBD1 or TRBD2 (5 bases each). In germline, CDR1 is MNHEY, CDR2 SMNVEV (reference sequence). V lost 5 bases and J lost 5, with 15 bases in between. This CDR3 comprises 14 residues. CDR3 DNA sequence: TGTGCCAGCAGTCCGTGGGACCGGCGGGAGACCCAGTACTTC. Protein: CASSPWDRRETQYF.

This clonotype was counted ten times or more. The V gene is TRBV7-8, the J gene TRBJ1-1; possibly TRBD1 for D (6 bases). Trimming left V 7 bases short and J 0 bases short, with 21 bases between. CDR3 length equals 17 residues. In germline, CDR1 is SGHVS, CDR2 FQNEAQ. This CDR3 is CASTSTFRGHMNTEAFF. The DNA for the CDR3 is TGTGCCAGCACCTCCACCTTCCGGGGACATATGAACACTGAAGCTTTCTTT.